This TCR beta chain was sequenced in a study of blood T cell repertoires in COVID-19. Across the study: In each case, the material was cDNA or gDNA derived from T cells, B-cell-depleted T cells, or PBMCs.

Assay used: immunoSEQ multiplex PCR; TCRdb lists only in-frame clones, some missing. The data show about 65,000 clones, approximately 93% seen once. With V trimmed by 5 bases and J by 1 base, 10 bases remained unmatched. The CDR3 totals 16 residues. The clonotype originates from a man between 65 and 79 years old with active COVID-19. The sequenced sample was peripheral blood. V usage is TRBV5-3 and J usage is TRBJ1-1, with 8 bases aligning to TRBD1. Being an ORF, TRBV5-3 has a function that is uncertain. The CDR3: CARSRGQGLGNTEAFF. The CDR3 coding sequence is TGTGCCAGAAGTAGAGGACAGGGTTTAGGGAACACTGAAGCTTTCTTT.